Listed here are 8 T cell receptor beta chains from one sample, sequenced in a study of OX40 agonist ivuxolimab in advanced cancers. Libraries were made using the immunoSEQ multiplex PCR assay. What TCRdb holds here is the immuneACCESS table cut down to in-frame rearrangements. Part of the clones is not present; checked against another copy, under half of the missing clones reflect an unresolved V gene, and the others are unexplained. Counted in this sample were about 75,000 clones; 80% to 90% of them appeared once. The ten top clones hold roughly a sixth of the sample. This specimen was CD4+ or CD8+ T cells sorted from blood, taken in a trial of the OX40 agonist ivuxolimab. These receptors all stem from an adult with an advanced solid tumor such as melanoma, head and neck, liver or kidney cancer.

The table lists this clone with a few counts. The CDR3 nucleotides are TGTGCCAGCAGTGAGAGTGCCTCCTACAATGAGCAGTTCTTC. Amino acids: CASSESASYNEQFF. V is TRBV6-1 and J is TRBJ2-1; D gene unclear. CDR1 MNHNS and CDR2 SASEGT come from the germline V gene. V was trimmed by 3 bases and J by 0 bases, leaving 6 bases between them. This CDR3 region has 14 residues.

The genes are TRBV2 and TRBJ2-7; TRBD1 might be the D (5 bases). CDR1 and CDR2 from the germline V gene are SNHLY and FYNNEI. V gave up 10 bases and J gave up 1 base, with 17 bases separating them. There are 14 residues in the CDR3. Here the CDR3 reads CATLLQGSSYEQYF. The DNA for the CDR3 is TGTGCCACCTTGCTTCAGGGTTCATCCTACGAGCAGTACTTC.

The chain is built from TRBV7-2 and TRBJ2-7; no clear D gene. Trimming left V 3 bases short and J 6 bases short, with 6 bases between. The length of the CDR3 is 11 residues. CDR1 and CDR2 (germline): SGHTA, FQGNSA. This CDR3 reads CASSFGREQYF. The DNA for the CDR3 is TGTGCCAGCAGCTTTGGTCGCGAGCAGTACTTC.

The chain uses TRBV6-5 and TRBJ1-5, with TRBD1 matching 8 bases. The CDR3 extends over 12 amino acids. The germline V gene has CDR1 MNHEY and CDR2 SVGAGI. The V gene end was trimmed by 10 bases and the J gene end by 7 bases; junction bases not matched to a gene: 6. Written as DNA, the CDR3 is TGTGCCACCTCGACAGGGGACCAGCCCCAGCATTTT. It codes for CATSTGDQPQHF.

The chain uses TRBV28 and TRBJ2-1, with TRBD2 matching over 11 bases. Germline V gene lookup returns CDR1 MDHEN and CDR2 SYDVKM. The CDR3 spans 18 residues. The V segment lost 8 bases and the J segment 0 bases; nucleotides outside the gene matches: 12. The CDR3 region is CASSSTSGSLPSYNEQFF. The CDR3 DNA reads as TGTGCCAGCTCGTCAACTAGCGGGAGCCTACCCTCCTACAATGAGCAGTTCTTC.

This clone was counted once. The rearrangement links TRBV27 to TRBJ1-3; D ambiguous. CDR1 and CDR2 (germline): MNHEY, SMNVEV (reference sequence). Trimming cost V 8 bases and J 2 bases, with 13 bases left between them. The CDR3 covers 14 residues. CDR3 nucleotide sequence: TGTGCCAGCCTGGCCGATGTGGCTGGAAACACCATATATTTT. Translating gives CASLADVAGNTIYF.

The chain uses TRBV6-5 and TRBJ1-2; D gene ambiguous. CDR3 length: 14 amino acids. The germline V gene has CDR1 MNHEY and CDR2 SVGAGI. The germline V and J ends were trimmed by 2 bases and 2 bases, with 9 bases remaining between them. The CDR3 DNA is TGTGCCAGCAGTTACGGCCACGGAAACTATGGCTACACCTTC. Protein product: CASSYGHGNYGYTF.

The rearrangement links TRBV9 to TRBJ2-7; 13 bases fit TRBD2. V shed 5 bases and J 3 bases; nucleotides not matched to a gene: 2. The CDR3 length is 14 residues. CDR1 and CDR2 from the germline V gene are SGDLS and YYNGEE. For the CDR3, the DNA is TGTGCCAGCAGTCGGACTAGCGGGAGCTACGAGCAGTACTTC. Protein: CASSRTSGSYEQYF.